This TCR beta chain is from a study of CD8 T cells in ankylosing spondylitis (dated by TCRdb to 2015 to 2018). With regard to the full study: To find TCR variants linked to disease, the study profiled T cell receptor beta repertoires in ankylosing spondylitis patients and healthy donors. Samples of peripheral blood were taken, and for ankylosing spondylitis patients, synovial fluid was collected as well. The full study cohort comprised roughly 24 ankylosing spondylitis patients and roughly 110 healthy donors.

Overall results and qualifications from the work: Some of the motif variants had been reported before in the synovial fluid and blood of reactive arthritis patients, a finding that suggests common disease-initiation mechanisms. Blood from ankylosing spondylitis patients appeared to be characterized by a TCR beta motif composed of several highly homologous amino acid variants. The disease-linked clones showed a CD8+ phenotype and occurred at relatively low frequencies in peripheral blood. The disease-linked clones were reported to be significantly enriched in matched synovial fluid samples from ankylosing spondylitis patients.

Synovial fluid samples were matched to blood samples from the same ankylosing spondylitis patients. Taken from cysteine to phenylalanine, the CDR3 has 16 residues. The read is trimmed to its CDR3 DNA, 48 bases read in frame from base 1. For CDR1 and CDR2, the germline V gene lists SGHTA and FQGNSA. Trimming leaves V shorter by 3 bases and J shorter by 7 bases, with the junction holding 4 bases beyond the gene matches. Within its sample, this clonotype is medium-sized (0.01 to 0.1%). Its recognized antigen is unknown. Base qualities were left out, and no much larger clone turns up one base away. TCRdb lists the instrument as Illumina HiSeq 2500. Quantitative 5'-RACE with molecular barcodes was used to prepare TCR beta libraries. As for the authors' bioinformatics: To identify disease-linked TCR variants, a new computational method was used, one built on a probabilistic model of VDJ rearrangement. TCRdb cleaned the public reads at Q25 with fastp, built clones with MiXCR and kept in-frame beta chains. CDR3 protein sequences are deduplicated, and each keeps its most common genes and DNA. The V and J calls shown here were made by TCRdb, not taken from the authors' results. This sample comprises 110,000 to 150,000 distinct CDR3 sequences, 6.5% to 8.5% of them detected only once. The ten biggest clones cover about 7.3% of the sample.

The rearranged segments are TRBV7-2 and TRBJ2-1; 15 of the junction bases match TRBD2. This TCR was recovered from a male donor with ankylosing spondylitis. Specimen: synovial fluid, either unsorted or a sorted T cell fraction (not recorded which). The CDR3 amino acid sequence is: CASSFQGLAGGNEQFF. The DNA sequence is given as TGTGCCAGCAGCTTCCAGGGACTAGCGGGAGGAAATGAGCAGTTCTTC.